This note documents a single T cell receptor beta chain sequence. The method was immunoSEQ multiplex PCR; TCRdb's version includes in-frame clones alone and lacks a portion of them. The data hold 150,000 to 200,000 clones, with approximately 79% observed a single time. These data are taken from a study of blood T cell repertoires in COVID-19. CDR1 is SGHAT, CDR2 FQDESV, per germline (reference sequence). CDR3 length: 14 residues. Trimming removed 5 bases from V and 1 base from J; junction bases left unmatched: 2. The sequence came from a woman aged 60-75 years with COVID-19, enrolled during active disease. Sequenced sample: peripheral blood. The chain combines TRBV11-1 with TRBJ2-7; 10 bases line up with TRBD1. The CDR3 spells CASSRDRGSYEQYF. In DNA form, the CDR3 reads TGTGCCAGCAGCCGGGACAGGGGATCCTACGAGCAGTACTTC.